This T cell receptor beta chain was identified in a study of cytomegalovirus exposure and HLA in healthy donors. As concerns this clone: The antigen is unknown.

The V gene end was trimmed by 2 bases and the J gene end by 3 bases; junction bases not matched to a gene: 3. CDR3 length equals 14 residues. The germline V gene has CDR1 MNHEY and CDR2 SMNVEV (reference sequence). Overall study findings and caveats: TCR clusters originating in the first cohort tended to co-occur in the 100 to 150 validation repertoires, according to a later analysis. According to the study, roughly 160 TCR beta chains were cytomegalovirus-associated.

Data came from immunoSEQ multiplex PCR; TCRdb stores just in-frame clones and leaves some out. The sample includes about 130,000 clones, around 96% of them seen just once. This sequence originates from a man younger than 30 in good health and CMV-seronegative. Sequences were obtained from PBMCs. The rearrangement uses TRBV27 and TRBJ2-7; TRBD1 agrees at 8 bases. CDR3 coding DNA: TGTGCCAGCAGTTTACTAGGACAGGGCTACGAGCAGTACTTC. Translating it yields CASSLLGQGYEQYF.